This TCR beta chain came from a study of blood T cell repertoires in COVID-19. Study information: The origin of the acute and convalescent COVID-19 samples was the United States, Italy and Spain. In each case, the material was cDNA or gDNA derived from T cells, B-cell-depleted T cells, or PBMCs.

Per the original methods: Reference gene primer amplification gave nucleated cell count estimates. Sequencing used immunoSEQ multiplex PCR; TCRdb keeps in-frame clones, though not all of them. That table furnishes V, J and clone size, whereas the DNA furnished D and trimming. The data contain roughly 100,000 clones, approximately 88% of them singletons. The receptor comes from an elderly man with acute or convalescent COVID-19. The sequencing input was peripheral blood.

Written as DNA, the CDR3 is TGCAGCGTTGTGGCGGGTGGCGGCACTGAAGCTTTCTTT. Translation gives CSVVAGGGTEAFF. The J gene is TRBJ1-1, the V gene TRBV29-1; D is unclear. Trimming pared 4 bases from V and 4 bases from J, leaving 13 bases between. The CDR3 length is 13 residues. Germline values: CDR1 SQVTM, CDR2 ANQGSEA.